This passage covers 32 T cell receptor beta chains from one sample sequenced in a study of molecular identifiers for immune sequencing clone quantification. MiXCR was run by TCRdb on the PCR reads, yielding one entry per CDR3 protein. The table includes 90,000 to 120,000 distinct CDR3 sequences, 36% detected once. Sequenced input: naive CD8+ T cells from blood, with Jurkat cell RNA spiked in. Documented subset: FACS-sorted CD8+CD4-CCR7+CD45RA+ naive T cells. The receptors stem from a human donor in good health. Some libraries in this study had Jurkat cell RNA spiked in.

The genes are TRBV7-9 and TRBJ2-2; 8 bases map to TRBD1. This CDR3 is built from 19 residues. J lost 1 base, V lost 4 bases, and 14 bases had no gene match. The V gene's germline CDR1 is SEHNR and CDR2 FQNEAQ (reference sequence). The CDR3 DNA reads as TGTGCCAGCAGCTCCTTTCTTATAAGACAGGGGAGGAACACCGGGGAGCTGTTTTTT. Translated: CASSSFLIRQGRNTGELFF.

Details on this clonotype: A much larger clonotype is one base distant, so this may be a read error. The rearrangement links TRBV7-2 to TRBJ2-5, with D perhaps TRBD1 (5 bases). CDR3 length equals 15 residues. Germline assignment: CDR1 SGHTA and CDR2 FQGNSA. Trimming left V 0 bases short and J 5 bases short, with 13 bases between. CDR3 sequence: CASSLALRVRETQYF. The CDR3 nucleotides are TGTGCCAGCAGCTTAGCTCTCAGGGTGAGGGAGACCCAGTACTTC.

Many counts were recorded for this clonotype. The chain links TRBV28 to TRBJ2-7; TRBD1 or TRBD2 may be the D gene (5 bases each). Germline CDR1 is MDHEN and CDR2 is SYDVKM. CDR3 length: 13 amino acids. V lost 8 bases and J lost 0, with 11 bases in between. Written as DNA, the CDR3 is TGTGCCAGCCGGGGCAGGAGCTCCTACGAGCAGTACTTC. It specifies CASRGRSSYEQYF.

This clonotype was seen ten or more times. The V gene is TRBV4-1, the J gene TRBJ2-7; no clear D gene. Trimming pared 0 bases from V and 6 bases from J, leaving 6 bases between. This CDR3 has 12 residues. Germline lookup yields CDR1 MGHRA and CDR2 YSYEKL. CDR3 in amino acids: CASSQDVGEQYF. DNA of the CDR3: TGCGCCAGCAGCCAAGATGTCGGCGAGCAGTACTTC.

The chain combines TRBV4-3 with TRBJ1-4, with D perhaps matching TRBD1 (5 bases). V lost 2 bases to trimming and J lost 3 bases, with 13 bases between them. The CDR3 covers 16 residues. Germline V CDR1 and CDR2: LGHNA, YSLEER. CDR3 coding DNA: TGCGCCAGCAGCCAATTACAGACAGCGGCTAATGAAAAACTGTTTTTT. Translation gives CASSQLQTAANEKLFF.

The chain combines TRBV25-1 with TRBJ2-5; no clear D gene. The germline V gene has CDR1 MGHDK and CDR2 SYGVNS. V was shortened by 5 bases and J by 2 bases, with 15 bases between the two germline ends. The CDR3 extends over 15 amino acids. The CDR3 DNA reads TGTGCCAGCAGTCCATGGGGAAGCCCACAAGAGACCCAGTACTTC. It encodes CASSPWGSPQETQYF.

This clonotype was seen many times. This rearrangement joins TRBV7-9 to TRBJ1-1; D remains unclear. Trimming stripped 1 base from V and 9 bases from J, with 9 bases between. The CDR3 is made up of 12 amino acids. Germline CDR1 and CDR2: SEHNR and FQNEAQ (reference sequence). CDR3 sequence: CASSLGEPQAFF. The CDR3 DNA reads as TGTGCCAGCAGCTTAGGGGAGCCCCAAGCTTTCTTT. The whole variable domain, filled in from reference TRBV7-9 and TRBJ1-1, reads DTGVSQNPRHKITKRGQNVTFRCDPISEHNRLYWYRQTLGQGPEFLTYFQNEAQLEKSRLLSDRFSAERPKGSFSTLEIQRTEQGDSAMYLCASSLGEPQAFFGQGTRLTVV.

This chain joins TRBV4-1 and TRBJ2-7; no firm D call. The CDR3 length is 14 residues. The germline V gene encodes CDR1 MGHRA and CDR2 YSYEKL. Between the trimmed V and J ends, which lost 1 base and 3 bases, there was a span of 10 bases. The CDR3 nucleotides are TGCGCCAGCAGCCAAGGCGAGGTCCTCTACGAGCAGTACTTC. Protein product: CASSQGEVLYEQYF.

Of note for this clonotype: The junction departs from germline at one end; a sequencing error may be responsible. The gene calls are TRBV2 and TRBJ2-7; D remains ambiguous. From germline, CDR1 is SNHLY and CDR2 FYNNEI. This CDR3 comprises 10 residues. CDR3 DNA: TGTGCCAGCAGGGGTTACGAGCAGAACTTC. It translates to CASRGYEQNF.

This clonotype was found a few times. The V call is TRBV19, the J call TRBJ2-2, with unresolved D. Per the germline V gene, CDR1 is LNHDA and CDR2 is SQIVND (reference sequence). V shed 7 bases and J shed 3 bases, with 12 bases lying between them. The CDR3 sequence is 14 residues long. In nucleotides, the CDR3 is TGTGCCAGTACCAACAAGTGGGACACCGGGGAGCTGTTTTTT. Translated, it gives CASTNKWDTGELFF. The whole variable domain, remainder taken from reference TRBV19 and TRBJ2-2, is DGGITQSPKYLFRKEGQNVTLSCEQNLNHDAMYWYRQDPGQGLRLIYYSQIVNDFQKGDIAEGYSVSREKKESFPLTVTSAQKNPTAFYLCASTNKWDTGELFFGEGSRLTVL.

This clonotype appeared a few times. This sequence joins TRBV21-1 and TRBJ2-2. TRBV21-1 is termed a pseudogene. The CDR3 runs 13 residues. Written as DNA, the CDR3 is TGTGCCAGCAACAGGATAGGTGCGGGGGAGCTGTTTTTT. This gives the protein CASNRIGAGELFF.

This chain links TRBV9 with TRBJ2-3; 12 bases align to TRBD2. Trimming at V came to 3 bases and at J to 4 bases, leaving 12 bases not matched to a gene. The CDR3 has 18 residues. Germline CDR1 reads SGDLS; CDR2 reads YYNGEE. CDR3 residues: CASSDELRTSGVPDTQYF. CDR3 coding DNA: TGTGCCAGCAGCGACGAGCTTCGGACTAGCGGGGTACCAGATACGCAGTATTTT.

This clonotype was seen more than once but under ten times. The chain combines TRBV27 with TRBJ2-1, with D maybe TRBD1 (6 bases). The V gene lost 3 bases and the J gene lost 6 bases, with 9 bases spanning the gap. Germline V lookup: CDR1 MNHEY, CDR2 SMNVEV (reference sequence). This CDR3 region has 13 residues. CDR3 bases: TGTGCCAGCAGTTTTGGGGGCCCCAATGAGCAGTTCTTC. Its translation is CASSFGGPNEQFF.

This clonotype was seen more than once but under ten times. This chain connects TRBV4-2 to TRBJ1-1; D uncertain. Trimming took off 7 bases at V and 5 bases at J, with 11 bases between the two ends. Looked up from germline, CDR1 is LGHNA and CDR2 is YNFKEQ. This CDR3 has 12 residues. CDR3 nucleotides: TGTGCCAGCAAATCGAGTAAGACTGAAGCTTTCTTT. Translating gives CASKSSKTEAFF.

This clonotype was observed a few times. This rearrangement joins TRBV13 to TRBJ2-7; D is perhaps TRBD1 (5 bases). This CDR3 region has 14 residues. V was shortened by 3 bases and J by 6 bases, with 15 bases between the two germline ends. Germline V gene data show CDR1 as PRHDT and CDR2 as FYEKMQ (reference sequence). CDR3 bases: TGTGCCAGCAGCTTTGATAGGGGCTCGGGCGAGCAGTACTTC. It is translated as CASSFDRGSGEQYF.

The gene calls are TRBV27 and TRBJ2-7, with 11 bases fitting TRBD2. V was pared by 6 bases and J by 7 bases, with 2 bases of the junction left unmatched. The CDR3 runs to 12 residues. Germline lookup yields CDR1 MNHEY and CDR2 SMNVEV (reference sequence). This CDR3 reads CASSTSGREQYF. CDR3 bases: TGTGCCAGCAGCACTAGCGGGAGAGAGCAGTACTTC.

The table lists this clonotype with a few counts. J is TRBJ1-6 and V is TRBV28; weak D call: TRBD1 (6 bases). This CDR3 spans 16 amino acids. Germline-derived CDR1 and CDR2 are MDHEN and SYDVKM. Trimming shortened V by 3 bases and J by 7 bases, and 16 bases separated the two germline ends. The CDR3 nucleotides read TGTGCCAGCAGTTTCCCCCCCCCAGGGGTGAATTCACCCCTCCACTTT. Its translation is CASSFPPPGVNSPLHF.

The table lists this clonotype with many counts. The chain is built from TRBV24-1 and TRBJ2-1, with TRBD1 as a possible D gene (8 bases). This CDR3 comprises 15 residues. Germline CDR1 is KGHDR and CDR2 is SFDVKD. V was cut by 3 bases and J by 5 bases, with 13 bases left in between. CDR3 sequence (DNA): TGTGCCACCAGTGATACAGGGGGGGCGCACAATGAGCAGTTCTTC. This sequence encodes CATSDTGGAHNEQFF.

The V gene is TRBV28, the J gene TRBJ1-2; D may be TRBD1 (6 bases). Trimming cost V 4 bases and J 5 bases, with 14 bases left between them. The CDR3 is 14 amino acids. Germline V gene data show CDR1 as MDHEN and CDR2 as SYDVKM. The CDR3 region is CASSYPTGRYGYTF. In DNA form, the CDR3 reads TGTGCCAGCAGTTACCCCACAGGGAGGTATGGCTACACCTTC.

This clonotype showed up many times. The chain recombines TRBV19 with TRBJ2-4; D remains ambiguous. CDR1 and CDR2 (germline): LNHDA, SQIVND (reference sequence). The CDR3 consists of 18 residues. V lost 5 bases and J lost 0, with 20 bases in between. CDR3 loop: CASSSRTSGELAKNIQYF. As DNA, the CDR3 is TGTGCCAGTAGTTCCCGTACTTCAGGAGAACTAGCCAAAAACATTCAGTACTTC.

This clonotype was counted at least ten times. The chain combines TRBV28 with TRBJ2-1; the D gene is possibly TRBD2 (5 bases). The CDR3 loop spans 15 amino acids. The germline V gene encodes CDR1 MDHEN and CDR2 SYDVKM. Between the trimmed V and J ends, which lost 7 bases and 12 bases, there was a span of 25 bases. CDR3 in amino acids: CASTQWEDRSRGQFF. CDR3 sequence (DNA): TGTGCCAGCACTCAATGGGAAGACCGCTCACGGGGGCAGTTCTTC.

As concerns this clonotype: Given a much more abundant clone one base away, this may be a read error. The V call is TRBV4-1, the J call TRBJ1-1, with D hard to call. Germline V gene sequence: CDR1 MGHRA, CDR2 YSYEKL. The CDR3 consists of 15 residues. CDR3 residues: CASSQDDRRTIRTLF. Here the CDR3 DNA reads TGCGCCAGCAGCCAAGATGATCGCAGGACCATCCGAACTCTCTTT.

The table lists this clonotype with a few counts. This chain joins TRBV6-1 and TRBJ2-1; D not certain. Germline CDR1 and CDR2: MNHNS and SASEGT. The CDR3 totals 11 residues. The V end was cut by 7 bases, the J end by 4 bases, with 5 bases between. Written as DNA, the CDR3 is TGTGCCAGCAACCATTACAATGAGCAGTTCTTC. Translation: CASNHYNEQFF.

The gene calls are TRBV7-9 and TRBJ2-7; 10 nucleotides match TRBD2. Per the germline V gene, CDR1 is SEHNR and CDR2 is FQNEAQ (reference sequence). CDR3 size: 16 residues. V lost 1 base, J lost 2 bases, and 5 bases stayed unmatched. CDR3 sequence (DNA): TGTGCCAGCAGCTTAGTTGCACTAGCGGGACCCTACGAGCAGTACTTC. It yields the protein CASSLVALAGPYEQYF.

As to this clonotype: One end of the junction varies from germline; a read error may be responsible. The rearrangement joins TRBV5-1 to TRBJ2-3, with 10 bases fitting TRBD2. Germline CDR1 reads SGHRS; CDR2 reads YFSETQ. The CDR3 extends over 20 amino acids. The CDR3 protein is CACSLDGGLSLAGVSDTQYF. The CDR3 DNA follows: TGCGCCTGCAGCTTGGACGGGGGGCTGTCTCTAGCGGGAGTTTCAGATACGCAGTATTTT.

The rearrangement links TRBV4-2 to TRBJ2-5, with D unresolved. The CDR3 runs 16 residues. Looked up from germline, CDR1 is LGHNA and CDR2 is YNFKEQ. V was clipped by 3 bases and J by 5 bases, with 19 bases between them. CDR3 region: CASSQVGRAWRETQYF. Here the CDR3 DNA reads TGTGCCAGCAGCCAGGTTGGACGGGCTTGGCGGGAGACCCAGTACTTC.

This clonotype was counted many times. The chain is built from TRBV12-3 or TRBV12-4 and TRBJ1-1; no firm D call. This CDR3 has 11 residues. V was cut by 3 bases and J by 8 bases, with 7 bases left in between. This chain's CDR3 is CASSLGGEAFF. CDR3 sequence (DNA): TGTGCCAGCAGTTTGGGCGGAGAAGCTTTCTTT.

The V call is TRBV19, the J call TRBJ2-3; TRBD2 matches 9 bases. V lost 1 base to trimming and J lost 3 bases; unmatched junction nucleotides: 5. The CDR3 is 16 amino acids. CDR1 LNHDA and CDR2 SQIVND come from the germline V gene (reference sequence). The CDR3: CASSIVVAGVTDTQYF. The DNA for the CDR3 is TGTGCCAGTAGTATAGTGGTAGCGGGAGTGACAGATACGCAGTATTTT. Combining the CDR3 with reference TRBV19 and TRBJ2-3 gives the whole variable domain DGGITQSPKYLFRKEGQNVTLSCEQNLNHDAMYWYRQDPGQGLRLIYYSQIVNDFQKGDIAEGYSVSREKKESFPLTVTSAQKNPTAFYLCASSIVVAGVTDTQYFGPGTRLTVL.

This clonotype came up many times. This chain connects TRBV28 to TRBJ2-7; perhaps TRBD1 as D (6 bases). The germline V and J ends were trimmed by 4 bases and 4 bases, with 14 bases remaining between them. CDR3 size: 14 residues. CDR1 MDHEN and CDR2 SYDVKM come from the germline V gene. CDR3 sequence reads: CASSSPDRSYEQYF. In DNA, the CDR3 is TGTGCCAGCAGTTCGCCGGACAGAAGTTACGAGCAGTACTTC.

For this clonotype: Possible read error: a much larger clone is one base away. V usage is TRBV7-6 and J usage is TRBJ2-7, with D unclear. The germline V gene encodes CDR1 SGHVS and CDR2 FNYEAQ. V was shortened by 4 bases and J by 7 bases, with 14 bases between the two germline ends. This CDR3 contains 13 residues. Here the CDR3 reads CASSSGPFEEQYF. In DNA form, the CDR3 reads TGTGCCAGCAGCTCGGGCCCATTTGAGGAGCAGTACTTC.

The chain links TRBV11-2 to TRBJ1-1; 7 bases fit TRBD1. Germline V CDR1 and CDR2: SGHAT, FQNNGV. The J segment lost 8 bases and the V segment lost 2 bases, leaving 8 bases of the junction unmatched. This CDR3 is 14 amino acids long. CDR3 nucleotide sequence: TGTGCCAGCAGCTTAAACCGGGACAGAGAAGAAGCTTTCTTT. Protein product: CASSLNRDREEAFF.

CDR3 region: CASSQHYEQYF. CDR3 nucleotides: TGCGCCAGCAGTCAACACTACGAGCAGTACTTC. The rearrangement links TRBV23-1 to TRBJ2-7, with no clear D. TRBV23-1 is marked as an open reading frame, function uncertain. The CDR3 has 11 amino acids. V was trimmed by 2 bases and J by 3 bases, leaving 2 bases between them.